This T cell receptor (beta chain) came from a study of T cell responses to AZD1222 COVID-19 vaccine. Study results and caveats: Donors in the cohort were predominantly white British and more often female, and clonal diversity was possibly underestimated. Recipients of two AZD1222 doses showed rising Spike-specific TCR breadth and depth.

With respect to this clone: Its antigen is unidentified.

Only in-frame clones appear in the TCRdb table, and some are missing; sequencing was by immunoSEQ multiplex PCR. The table shows approximately 140,000 clones, with around 90% occurring only once. This CDR3 contains 15 residues. Germline CDR1 reads WNHNN; CDR2 reads SYGVQD (reference sequence). With V trimmed by 10 bases and J by 3 bases, 15 bases remained unmatched. The specimen was peripheral blood, collected 28 days after the second AZD1222 dose. The TCR comes from an adult who received the AZD1222 COVID-19 vaccine. The J gene is TRBJ2-7, the V gene TRBV10-1, with 7 bases identical to TRBD1. In DNA, the CDR3 is TGCGCCACCTCACCTTTTAGGACAGGAGACTACGAGCAGTACTTC. Amino acids: CATSPFRTGDYEQYF.